These T cell receptor beta chains were read from a single sample in a study of blood T cell repertoires in COVID-19. Clones were sequenced by immunoSEQ multiplex PCR, and TCRdb holds only the in-frame ones, with some missing. The sample has more than 200,000 clones, approximately 84% seen once. The sample taken for sequencing was peripheral blood. Receptors were obtained from a man at least 80 years old with acute or convalescent COVID-19. Both conserved end residues are part of each CDR3. A D gene is named only where the DNA matches it firmly.

J gene	D gene	V gene	CDR3 protein
TRBJ2-2	TRBD1	TRBV5-1	CASKLPTPGQVGLSGTGELFF
TRBJ2-5	TRBD1	TRBV5-4	CASSLGQVETQYF
TRBJ1-4	NA	TRBV7-2	CASSARQVSRELFF
TRBJ1-6	NA	TRBV3-1/TRBV3-2	CASSQRQGGAPLHF
TRBJ2-3	NA	TRBV5-5	CASSWEDLASIPSTDTQYF
TRBJ1-1	NA	TRBV12-5	CASGRQLNTEAFF
TRBJ2-2	NA	TRBV6-5	CASIQQGVHTGELFF
TRBJ1-2	NA	TRBV7-3	CASSPGFNQGYTF
TRBJ1-2	NA	TRBV5-1	CASSLDVALYGYTF
TRBJ2-1	NA	TRBV7-8	CASSPAYEQFF
TRBJ1-2	NA	TRBV19	CASSIAPDRTTGYTF